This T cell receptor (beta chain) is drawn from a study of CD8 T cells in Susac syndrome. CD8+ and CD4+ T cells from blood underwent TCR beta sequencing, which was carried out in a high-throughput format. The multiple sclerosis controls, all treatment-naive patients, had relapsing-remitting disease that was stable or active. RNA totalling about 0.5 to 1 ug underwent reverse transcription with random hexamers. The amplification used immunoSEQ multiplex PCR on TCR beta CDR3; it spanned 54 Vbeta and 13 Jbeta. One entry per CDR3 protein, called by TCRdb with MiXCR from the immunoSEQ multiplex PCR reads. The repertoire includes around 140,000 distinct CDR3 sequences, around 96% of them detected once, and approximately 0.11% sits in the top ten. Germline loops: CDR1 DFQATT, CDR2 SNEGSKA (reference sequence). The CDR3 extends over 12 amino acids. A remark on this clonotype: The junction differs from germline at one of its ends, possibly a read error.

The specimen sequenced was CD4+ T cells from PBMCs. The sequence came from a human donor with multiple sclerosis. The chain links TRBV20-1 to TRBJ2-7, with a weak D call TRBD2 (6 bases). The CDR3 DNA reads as TGCAGTGCTAGGCTACTCGCGATGGGACTGTTCTTC. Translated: CSARLLAMGLFF.